Listed here is a single T cell receptor beta chain. This record comes from a study of blood T cell repertoires in COVID-19. Study overall: There were acute and convalescent COVID-19 samples, and they came from the United States, Italy and Spain. T cells, B-cell-depleted T cells, or PBMCs provided the cDNA or gDNA that served as material.

Germline values: CDR1 KGHSH, CDR2 LQKENI. V was clipped by 4 bases and J by 4 bases, with 19 bases between them. This CDR3 region has 16 residues. Source study methods: It was from reference gene primer amplification that nucleated cell counts were estimated. Produced via immunoSEQ multiplex PCR; TCRdb's table is partial and in-frame only. That table is the source of V, J and clone size, and D and trimming were worked out from the DNA. The sample has around 380,000 clones, 81% seen once. Sequencing input: peripheral blood. V and J are TRBV18 and TRBJ1-2, with D possibly being TRBD1 (6 bases). The source is a human donor with acute or convalescent COVID-19. The donor label of this sample is uncertain. CDR3 in DNA: TGTGCCAGCTCACAGGAAGCGGGGGCTTACACCTATGGCTACACCTTC. This sequence encodes CASSQEAGAYTYGYTF.